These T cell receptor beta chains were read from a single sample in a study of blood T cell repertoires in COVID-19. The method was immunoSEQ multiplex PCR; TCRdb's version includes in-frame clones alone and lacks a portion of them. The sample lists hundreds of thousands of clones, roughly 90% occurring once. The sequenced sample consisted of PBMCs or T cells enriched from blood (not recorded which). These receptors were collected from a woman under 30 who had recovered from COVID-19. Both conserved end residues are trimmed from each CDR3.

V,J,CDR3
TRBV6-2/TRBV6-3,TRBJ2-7,ASSSPTGAHYEQY
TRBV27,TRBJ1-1,ASGMLNREAF
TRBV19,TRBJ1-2,ASSMVVFRDRGHRGYT
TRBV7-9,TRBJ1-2,ASSEGTLANYGYT
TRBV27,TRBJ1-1,ASGWKRNTEAF
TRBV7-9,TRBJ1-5,ASSPGGQGNQPQH
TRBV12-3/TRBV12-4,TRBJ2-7,ASSSTGPEQY
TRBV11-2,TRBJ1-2,ASSLVVGTGISGYGYT
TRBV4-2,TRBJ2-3,ASSHIAGGPLDTQY
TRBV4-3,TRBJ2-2,ASSQDPDSNTGELF
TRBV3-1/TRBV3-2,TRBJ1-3,ASSLQGPLSGNTIY
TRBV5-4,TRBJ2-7,ASSHPDRVGEQY
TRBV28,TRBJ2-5,ASSLDRGRFETQY
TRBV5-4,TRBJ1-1,ASSLVGRNTEAF
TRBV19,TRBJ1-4,ASTRDRDHEKLF
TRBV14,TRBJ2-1,ASSHSGGYNEQF
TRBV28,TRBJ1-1,ASSLLGQVGMNTEAF
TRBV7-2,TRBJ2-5,ASSLYNSQETQY
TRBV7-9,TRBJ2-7,ASSLVGRAYEQY
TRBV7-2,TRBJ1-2,ASSPLTGRPNYGYT
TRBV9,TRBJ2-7,ASSGEQGAEGLEQY
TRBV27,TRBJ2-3,ASSFLAGARASTDTQY
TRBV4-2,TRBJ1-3,ASSQIVGRQGKNSGNTIY
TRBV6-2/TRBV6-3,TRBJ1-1,ASSRRQMNTEAF
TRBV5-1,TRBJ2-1,ASSLAGGGAFGLAGNNEQF
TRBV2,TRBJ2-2,ASSVTGRGELF
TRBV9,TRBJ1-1,ASSEQGYSTEAF
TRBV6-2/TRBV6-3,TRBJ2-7,ASSSGIPYEQY
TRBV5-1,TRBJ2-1,ASSVSSGSYNEQF